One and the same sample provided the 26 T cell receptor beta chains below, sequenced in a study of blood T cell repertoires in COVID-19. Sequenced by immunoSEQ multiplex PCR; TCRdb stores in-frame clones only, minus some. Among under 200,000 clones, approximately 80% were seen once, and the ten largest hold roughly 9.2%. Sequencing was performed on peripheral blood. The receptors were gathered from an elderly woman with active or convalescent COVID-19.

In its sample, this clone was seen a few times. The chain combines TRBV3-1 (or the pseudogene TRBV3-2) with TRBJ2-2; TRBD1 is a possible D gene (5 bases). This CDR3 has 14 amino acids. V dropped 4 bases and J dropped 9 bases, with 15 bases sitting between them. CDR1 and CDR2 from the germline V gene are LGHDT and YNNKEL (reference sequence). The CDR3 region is CASSRPGSHRELFF. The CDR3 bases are TGTGCCAGCAGCCGGCCAGGGTCCCACCGGGAGCTGTTTTTT.

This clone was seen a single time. The DNA of the CDR3 is TGTGCCAGCAGCGTCCGGGAATTACGGACTGAAGCTTTCTTT. It is translated as CASSVRELRTEAFF. The rearrangement uses TRBV7-9 and TRBJ1-1; unclear D gene. The CDR3 covers 14 residues. Germline lookup yields CDR1 SEHNR and CDR2 FQNEAQ (reference sequence). V was clipped by 5 bases and J by 5 bases, with 15 bases between them.

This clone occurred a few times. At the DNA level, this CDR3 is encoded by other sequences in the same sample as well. This chain's CDR3 is CASRRDSNQPQHF. The DNA for the CDR3 is TGTGCCAGCAGGAGGGATAGCAATCAGCCCCAGCATTTT. This rearrangement joins TRBV2 to TRBJ1-5; D gene uncertain. The CDR3 totals 13 residues. The V gene's germline CDR1 is SNHLY and CDR2 FYNNEI. The ends were cut back, 6 bases at V and 0 bases at J, with 6 bases in the middle.

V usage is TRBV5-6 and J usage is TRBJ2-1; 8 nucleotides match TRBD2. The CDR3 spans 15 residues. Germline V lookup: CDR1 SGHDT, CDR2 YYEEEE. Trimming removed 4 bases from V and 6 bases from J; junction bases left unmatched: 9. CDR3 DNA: TGTGCCAGCAGCGGTGCCCGGGAGGGGCTCAATGAGCAGTTCTTC. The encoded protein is CASSGAREGLNEQFF. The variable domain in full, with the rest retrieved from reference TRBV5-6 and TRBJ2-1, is DAGVTQSPTHLIKTRGQQVTLRCSPKSGHDTVSWYQQALGQGPQFIFQYYEEEERQRGNFPDRFSGHQFPNYSSELNVNALLLGDSALYLCASSGAREGLNEQFFGPGTRLTVL.

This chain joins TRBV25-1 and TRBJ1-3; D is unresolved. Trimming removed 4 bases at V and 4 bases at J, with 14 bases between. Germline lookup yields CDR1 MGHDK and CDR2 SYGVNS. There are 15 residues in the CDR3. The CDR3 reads CASSGAGSLGNTIYF. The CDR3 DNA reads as TGTGCCAGCAGTGGGGCGGGTTCGCTGGGAAACACCATATATTTT.

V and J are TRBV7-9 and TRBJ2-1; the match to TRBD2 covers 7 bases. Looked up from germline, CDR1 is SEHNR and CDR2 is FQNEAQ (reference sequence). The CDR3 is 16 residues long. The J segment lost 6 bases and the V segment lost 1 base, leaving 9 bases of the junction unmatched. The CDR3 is CASSLGSGVVGNEQFF. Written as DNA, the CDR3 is TGTGCCAGCAGCTTAGGAAGCGGGGTTGTTGGCAATGAGCAGTTCTTC.

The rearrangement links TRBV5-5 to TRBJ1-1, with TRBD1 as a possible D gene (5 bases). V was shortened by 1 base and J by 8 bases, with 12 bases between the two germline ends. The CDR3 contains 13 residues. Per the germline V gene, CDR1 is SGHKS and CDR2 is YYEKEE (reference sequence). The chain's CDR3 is CASSLITGGEAFF. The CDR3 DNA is TGTGCCAGCAGCTTGATAACAGGAGGGGAAGCTTTCTTT.

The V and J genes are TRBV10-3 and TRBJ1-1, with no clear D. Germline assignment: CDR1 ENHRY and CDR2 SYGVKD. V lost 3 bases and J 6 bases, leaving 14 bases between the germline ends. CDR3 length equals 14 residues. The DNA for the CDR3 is TGTGCCATCAGTGATCAAAATCCGGGGTCTGAAGCTTTCTTT. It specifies CAISDQNPGSEAFF.

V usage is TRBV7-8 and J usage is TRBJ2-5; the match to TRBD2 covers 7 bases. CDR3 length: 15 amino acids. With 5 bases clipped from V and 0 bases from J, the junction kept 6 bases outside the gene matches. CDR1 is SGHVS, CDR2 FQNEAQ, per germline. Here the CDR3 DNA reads TGTGCCAGCAGCCCGGGACTAATGTACCAAGAGACCCAGTACTTC. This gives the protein CASSPGLMYQETQYF.

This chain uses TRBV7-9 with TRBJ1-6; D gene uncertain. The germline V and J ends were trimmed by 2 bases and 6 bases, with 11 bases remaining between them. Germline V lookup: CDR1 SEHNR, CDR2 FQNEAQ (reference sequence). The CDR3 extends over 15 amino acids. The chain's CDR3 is CASSLLSGLNSPLHF. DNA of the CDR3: TGTGCCAGCAGCTTACTTAGCGGGCTTAATTCACCCCTCCACTTT.

The CDR3 DNA follows: TGTGCCAGCAAACGAGAATACAATGAGCAGTTCTTC. Translation gives CASKREYNEQFF. The V call is TRBV6-5, the J call TRBJ2-1; D is unclear. V gave up 7 bases and J gave up 4 bases, with 8 bases separating them. The germline CDR1 and CDR2 sequences are MNHEY and SVGAGI. The CDR3 has 12 amino acids.

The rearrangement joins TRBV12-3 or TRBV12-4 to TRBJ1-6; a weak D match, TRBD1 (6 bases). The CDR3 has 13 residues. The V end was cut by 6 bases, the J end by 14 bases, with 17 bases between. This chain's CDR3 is CASSPLLRGTLHF. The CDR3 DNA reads TGTGCCAGCAGCCCATTATTAAGGGGGACCCTCCACTTT.

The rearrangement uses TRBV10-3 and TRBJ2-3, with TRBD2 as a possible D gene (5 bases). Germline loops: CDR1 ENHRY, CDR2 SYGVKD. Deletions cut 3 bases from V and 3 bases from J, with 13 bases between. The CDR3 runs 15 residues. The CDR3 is CAISESQEGTDTQYF. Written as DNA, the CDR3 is TGTGCCATCAGTGAATCCCAAGAGGGTACAGATACGCAGTATTTT.

The CDR3 here is CASSKGHNNQPQHF. CDR3 bases: TGTGCCAGTAGTAAGGGACATAACAATCAGCCCCAGCATTTT. V is TRBV19 and J is TRBJ1-5; TRBD1 might be the D (6 bases). Germline V gene lookup returns CDR1 LNHDA and CDR2 SQIVND (reference sequence). CDR3 length: 14 amino acids. With 4 bases removed from V and 3 bases from J, the gap between germline ends came to 10 bases.

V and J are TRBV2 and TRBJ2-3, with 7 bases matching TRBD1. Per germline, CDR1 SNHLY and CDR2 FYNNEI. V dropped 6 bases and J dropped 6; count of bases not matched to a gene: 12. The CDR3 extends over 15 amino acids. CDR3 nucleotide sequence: TGTGCCAGCAGAGGCTCAGGGGGAAGGTTGGATACGCAGTATTTT. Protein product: CASRGSGGRLDTQYF. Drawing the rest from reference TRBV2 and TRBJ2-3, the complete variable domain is EPEVTQTPSHQVTQMGQEVILRCVPISNHLYFYWYRQILGQKVEFLVSFYNNEISEKSEIFDDQFSVERPDGSNFTLKIRSTKLEDSAMYFCASRGSGGRLDTQYFGPGTRLTVL.

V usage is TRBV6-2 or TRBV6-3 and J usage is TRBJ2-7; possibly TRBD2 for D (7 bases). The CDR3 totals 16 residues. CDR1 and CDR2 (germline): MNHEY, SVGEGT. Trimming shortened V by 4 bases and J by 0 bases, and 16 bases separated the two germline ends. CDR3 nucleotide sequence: TGTGCCAGCAGTTCCCGAGGGCGGGGGCACTCCTACGAGCAGTACTTC. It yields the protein CASSSRGRGHSYEQYF.

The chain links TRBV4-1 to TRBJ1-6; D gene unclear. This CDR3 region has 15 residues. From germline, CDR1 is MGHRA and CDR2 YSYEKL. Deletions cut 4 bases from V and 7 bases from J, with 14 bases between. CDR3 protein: CASSPLTAYNSPLHF. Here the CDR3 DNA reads TGCGCCAGCAGCCCCCTCACAGCTTACAATTCACCCCTCCACTTT.

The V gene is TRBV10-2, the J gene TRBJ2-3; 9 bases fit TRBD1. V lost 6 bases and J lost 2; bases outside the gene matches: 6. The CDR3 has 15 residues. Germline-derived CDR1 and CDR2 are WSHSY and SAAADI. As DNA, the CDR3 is TGCGCCAGCAGCAACCGGGACAGGGTCACAGATACGCAGTATTTT. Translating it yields CASSNRDRVTDTQYF.

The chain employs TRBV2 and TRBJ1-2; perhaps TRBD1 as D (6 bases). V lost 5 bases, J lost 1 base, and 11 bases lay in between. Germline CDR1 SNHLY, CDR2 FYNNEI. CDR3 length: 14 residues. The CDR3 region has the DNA TGTGCCAGCAGTAGCTTGGACAGTAACTATGGCTACACCTTC. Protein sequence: CASSSLDSNYGYTF.

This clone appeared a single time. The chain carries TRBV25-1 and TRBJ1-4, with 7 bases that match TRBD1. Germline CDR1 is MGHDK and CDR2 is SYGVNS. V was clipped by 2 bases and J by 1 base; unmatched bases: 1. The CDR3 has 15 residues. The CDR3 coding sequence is TGTGCCAGCAGTGAAGACAGGGAAACTAATGAAAAACTGTTTTTT. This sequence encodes CASSEDRETNEKLFF.

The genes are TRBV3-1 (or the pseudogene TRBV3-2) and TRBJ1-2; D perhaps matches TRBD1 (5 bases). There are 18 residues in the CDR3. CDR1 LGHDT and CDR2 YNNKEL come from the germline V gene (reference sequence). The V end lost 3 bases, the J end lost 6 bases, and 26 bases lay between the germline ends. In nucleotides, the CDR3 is TGTGCCAGCAGCCACCCCTGGGGGGTGGGACCCCTGCGGGATGGCTACACCTTC. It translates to CASSHPWGVGPLRDGYTF.

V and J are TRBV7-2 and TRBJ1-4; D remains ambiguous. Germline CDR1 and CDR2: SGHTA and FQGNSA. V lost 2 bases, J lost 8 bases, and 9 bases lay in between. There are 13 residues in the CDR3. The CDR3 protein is CASSLWEGEKLFF. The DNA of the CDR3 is TGTGCCAGCAGCTTATGGGAGGGAGAAAAACTGTTTTTT.

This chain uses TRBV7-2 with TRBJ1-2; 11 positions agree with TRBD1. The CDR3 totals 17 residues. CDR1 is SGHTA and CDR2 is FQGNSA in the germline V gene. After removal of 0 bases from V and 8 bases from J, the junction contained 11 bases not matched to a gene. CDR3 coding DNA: TGTGCCAGCAGCTTAGCCCCTACCGGGACAGGGGGAAGAGGCTACACCTTC. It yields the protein CASSLAPTGTGGRGYTF.

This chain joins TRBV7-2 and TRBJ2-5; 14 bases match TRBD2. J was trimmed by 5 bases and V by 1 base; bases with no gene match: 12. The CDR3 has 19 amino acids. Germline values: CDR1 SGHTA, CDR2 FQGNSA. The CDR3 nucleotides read TGTGCCAGCAGCTTAGTGAGACTAGCGGGGGGGACTTACGCTGAGACCCAGTACTTC. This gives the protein CASSLVRLAGGTYAETQYF.

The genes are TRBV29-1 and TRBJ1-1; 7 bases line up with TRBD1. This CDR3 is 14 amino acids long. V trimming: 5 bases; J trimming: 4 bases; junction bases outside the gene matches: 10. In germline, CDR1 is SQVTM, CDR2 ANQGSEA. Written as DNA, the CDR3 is TGCAGCGTTCCCCGACAGGGCTTGGGCACTGAAGCTTTCTTT. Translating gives CSVPRQGLGTEAFF.

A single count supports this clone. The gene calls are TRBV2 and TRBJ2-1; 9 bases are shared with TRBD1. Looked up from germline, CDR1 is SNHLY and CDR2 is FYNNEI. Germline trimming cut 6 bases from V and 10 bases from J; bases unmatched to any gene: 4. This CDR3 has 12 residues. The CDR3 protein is CASRETGGEQFF. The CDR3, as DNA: TGTGCCAGCAGGGAAACAGGGGGCGAGCAGTTCTTC.